A selection of T cell receptor beta chains follows, all from one sample in a study of control samples from healthy donors and cancer patients. The repertoire was sequenced with immunoSEQ multiplex PCR; TCRdb's copy has only in-frame clones and lacks some. The table includes about 100,000 clones, over 75% detected once. Sequenced: blood. Receptors originate from a woman aged 50 to 60 in good health. CDR3s include the opening cysteine and the closing phenylalanine or tryptophan. A D gene is named only where the DNA matches it firmly. Clone size appears in some rows only: once, few, many, or a class for an expanded clone.

j_call clone_size d_call v_call cdr3_nt cdr3_aa
TRBJ2-4 - TRBD1 TRBV19 TGTGCCAGTAGACCCGGACAGGGGATGATTGGGAACATTCAGTACTTC CASRPGQGMIGNIQYF
TRBJ1-6 once TRBD1 TRBV3-1/TRBV3-2 TGTGCCAGCAGCCACACATTTACAGGGGCCAATTCACCCCTCCACTTT CASSHTFTGANSPLHF
TRBJ2-7 - - TRBV3-1/TRBV3-2 TGTGCCAGCAGCCCCGATCAAGGGGGGCCCCCCGAGCAGTACTTC CASSPDQGGPPEQYF
TRBJ2-3 once - TRBV6-5 TGTGCCAGCCGGAGCCCAGGGGCCGCCTGGGGAACGCAGTATTTT CASRSPGAAWGTQYF
TRBJ2-4 - - TRBV6-4 TGTGCCAGCAGTCTTCACCCGGGGAACATTCAGTACTTC CASSLHPGNIQYF
TRBJ2-2 few - TRBV7-2 TGTGCCAGCAGCTTGGCCCGTTTGGGCGGAGGGAACACCGGGGAGCTGTTTTTT CASSLARLGGGNTGELFF
TRBJ2-6 - - TRBV18 TGTGCCAGCTCACCACCCGGGTCGTTGGCCAACGTCCTGACTTTC CASSPPGSLANVLTF
TRBJ1-1 - - TRBV29-1 TGCAGCGCCAAGGAGGGGTACACTGAAGCTTTCTTT CSAKEGYTEAFF
TRBJ2-1 - - TRBV10-1 TGCGCCAGCAGTGAGTTCGGAGGGGGGTATAATGAGCAGTTCTTC CASSEFGGGYNEQFF
TRBJ2-1 - TRBD2 TRBV5-1 TGCGCCAGCAGCTTCTTCACTAGCGGCTACAATGAGCAGTTCTTC CASSFFTSGYNEQFF
TRBJ2-7 - TRBD1 TRBV5-1 TGCGCCCAGTTAGGCAGGGGGACCCACGAGCAGTACTTC CAQLGRGTHEQYF
TRBJ2-5 - TRBD2 TRBV7-3 TGTGCCAGCAGCGTAACTTTCAGCGGGGGTCGAGAGACCCAGTACTTC CASSVTFSGGRETQYF
TRBJ2-2 - - TRBV11-3 TGTGCCAGCAGCCCTGGTATGGCGGGTTCGGGGGAGCTGTTTTTT CASSPGMAGSGELFF
TRBJ1-2 - - TRBV9 TGTGCCAGCAGCGTAGGGGGTGGCTACACCTTC CASSVGGGYTF
TRBJ2-2 once - TRBV11-3 TGTGCCAGCAGCCCGGAGGGCAGTTGGACCGGGGAGCTGTTTTTT CASSPEGSWTGELFF
TRBJ2-2 - - TRBV11-2 TGTGCCAGCAGCCTAGGTGGGGGCGGGGAGCTGTTTTTT CASSLGGGGELFF
TRBJ2-1 - - TRBV21-1 TGTGCCAGCAGCAGCTTGAGCTCCTACAATGAGCAGTTCTTC CASSSLSSYNEQFF
TRBJ1-1 - - TRBV6-5 TGTGCCAGCAGTAGGACAGCTACGAACACTGAAGCTTTCTTT CASSRTATNTEAFF
TRBJ1-3 - - TRBV30 TGTGCCTGGAGTGTAGGGTGGCGAAACTCTGGAAACACCATATATTTT CAWSVGWRNSGNTIYF
TRBJ1-1 - - TRBV10-3 TGTGCCATCACCTTTCAAAAGAACACTGAAGCTTTCTTT CAITFQKNTEAFF
TRBJ1-4 once - TRBV11-2 TGTGCCAGCACCGGCGGACAGTTTCGATTCGAAAAACTGTTTTTT CASTGGQFRFEKLFF
TRBJ2-4 - - TRBV13 TGTGCCAGCAGCTTAGGAGGGTGGAGGGCCAAAAACATTCAGTACTTC CASSLGGWRAKNIQYF
TRBJ1-1 once TRBD1 TRBV19 TGTGCCACCAATCGACAGGGGGTGAACACTGAAGCTTTCTTT CATNRQGVNTEAFF
TRBJ1-6 - - TRBV11-2 TGTGCCAGCAGCCCCCAGGAATATTCACCCCTCCACTTT CASSPQEYSPLHF
TRBJ2-1 - TRBD2 TRBV6-4 TGTGCCAGCAGTGAAGGACTAGATTTGAATGAGCAGTTCTTC CASSEGLDLNEQFF
TRBJ2-1 - - TRBV6-6 TGTGCCAGCAGTCGAATGGGCCCGGGCCAGGGGTATGAGCAGTTCTTC CASSRMGPGQGYEQFF
TRBJ1-1 - - TRBV15 TGTGCCACCAGCAGAGGACCCCTGAGCAACACTGAAGCTTTCTTT CATSRGPLSNTEAFF
TRBJ2-1 - - TRBV5-1 TGCGCCAGCAGCAGGGGGGGGCCCTACAATGAGCAGTTCTTC CASSRGGPYNEQFF
TRBJ1-1 - - TRBV29-1 TGCAGCGCCGGCAGGGACCTGAACACTGAAGCTTTCTTT CSAGRDLNTEAFF
TRBJ2-5 - - TRBV5-6 TGTGCCAGCAGCTTCGCTGGGGCCCCAGGGACCCAGTACTTC CASSFAGAPGTQYF
TRBJ1-2 - - TRBV6-2/TRBV6-3 TGTGCCAGCACTTATGGGTTGCCCTATGGCTACACCTTC CASTYGLPYGYTF